This T cell receptor (beta chain) was documented in a study of technical replicates of blood from a handful of donors. Trimming removed 3 bases from V and 7 bases from J, with 10 bases in between. CDR1 and CDR2 (germline): SGHAT, FQNNGV. This CDR3 spans 12 amino acids. The protocol was immunoSEQ multiplex PCR, while the TCRdb copy is restricted to in-frame clones and leaves out a portion. The sample records about 100,000 clones, 85% to 95% being singletons. The V gene is TRBV11-2, the J gene TRBJ2-7; tentatively, D is TRBD1 (5 bases). The sample taken for sequencing was T cells isolated from PBMCs. The clonotype comes from a human donor in good health. CDR3 in amino acids: CASSFRAREQYF. CDR3 DNA: TGTGCCAGCAGCTTCAGGGCACGAGAGCAGTACTTC.